This TCR beta chain appears in the sequencing data of a study of T cells in Graves' hyperthyroidism and ophthalmopathy. This clonotype was seen at least ten times. The CDR3 totals 13 residues. V was pared by 7 bases and J by 6 bases, with 9 bases of the junction left unmatched. Germline-derived CDR1 and CDR2 are SGDLS and YYNGEE. Template material for amplifying TCR beta CDR3 regions consisted of RNA transcripts. The HTBI set primed first-round TCR CDR3 RT-PCR. Via MiXCR, TCRdb re-called the multiplex PCR reads, giving one row per CDR3 protein. This sample has around 180,000 distinct CDR3 sequences, with approximately 15% found just once.

The TCR sequence derives from a woman between 45 and 60 years old with Graves' hyperthyroidism. The sample was blood. The rearrangement joins TRBV9 to TRBJ1-1; 7 nucleotides line up with TRBD1. CDR3 sequence reads: CASARRGRSEAFF. The CDR3 bases are TGTGCCAGCGCCCGGAGGGGGCGGTCTGAAGCTTTCTTT.